The rows below give T cell receptor beta chains drawn from one sample of a study of post-analysis software for immune sequencing data. MiXCR, run by TCRdb on the PCR reads, gives a single entry per CDR3 protein. The sample carries about 820,000 distinct CDR3 sequences, approximately 50% recorded once. Sequencing was performed on blood. These receptors all stem from a girl under 18 with multiple sclerosis. The CDR3 runs from the conserved cysteine through the conserved F or W. Clone size is not always given. Where it is, it says once, few, many or a class for expanded clones.

CDR3 protein	clone size	J gene	V gene
CASSSLMGYEQYF	.	TRBJ2-7	TRBV6-5
CASSLEGTTSYNEQFF	.	TRBJ2-1	TRBV4-1
CASSTTGGGTEAFF	.	TRBJ1-1	TRBV11-2
CASSGPLSDTQYF	few	TRBJ2-3	TRBV9
CASSLNRDNEQFF	.	TRBJ2-1	TRBV11-3
CASTATGYEQYF	.	TRBJ2-7	TRBV5-1
CASSLDGGRTEAFF	.	TRBJ1-1	TRBV7-6
CSAPLAGLGNEQFF	once	TRBJ2-1	TRBV20-1
CASSQDTGPANYGYTF	.	TRBJ1-2	TRBV14
CASSVRTHRASYEQYF	.	TRBJ2-7	TRBV18
CSARGARGGYEQYF	.	TRBJ2-7	TRBV20-1
CSAKGSTPEGYTF	.	TRBJ1-2	TRBV20-1
CASSTTGYQPQHF	.	TRBJ1-5	TRBV27
CASSQNSLTFNTEAFF	.	TRBJ1-1	TRBV16
CASSQVIRGRTNTEAFF	.	TRBJ1-1	TRBV3-1
CSARGEAEQFF	few	TRBJ2-1	TRBV20-1
CATSRDRASKAKNIQYF	.	TRBJ2-4	TRBV15
CASGLREGHYEQFF	.	TRBJ2-1	TRBV6-1
CASSPQSDGYTF	.	TRBJ1-2	TRBV6-6
CASSLPLGQGGNEQFF	.	TRBJ2-1	TRBV12-3/TRBV12-4
CASSPGARGYTF	once	TRBJ1-2	TRBV14
CAISVGQGTDTQYF	.	TRBJ2-3	TRBV10-3
CASSFGEAFF	.	TRBJ1-1	TRBV12-3/TRBV12-4
CASSLRLAGVEQFF	.	TRBJ2-1	TRBV7-2
CASSLGGDFQETQYF	.	TRBJ2-5	TRBV7-7
CASSSAGQVTYEQYF	.	.	TRBV5-1
CASSMTGTSFLLEQYF	.	TRBJ2-7	TRBV19
CSAGEGELFF	.	TRBJ1-4	TRBV29-1
CSAIDGGYEQYF	few	TRBJ2-7	TRBV20-1
CASSRRSSGGAIRGETQYF	.	TRBJ2-5	TRBV11-2
CASRSKRDSYNEQFF	.	TRBJ2-1	TRBV12-3/TRBV12-4
CASSATSPYEQYF	.	TRBJ2-7	TRBV6-1
CASSRREGLGTEAFF	few	TRBJ1-1	TRBV12-3/TRBV12-4
CASSLQEQPTSVGGQYF	.	TRBJ2-4	TRBV5-1
CASSLDGSPSYEQYF	.	TRBJ2-7	TRBV7-9
CASSLVAGNQPQHF	.	TRBJ1-5	TRBV5-1
CASSLAGRGYRTDTQYF	.	TRBJ2-3	TRBV11-2
CASSHEGRVGQETQYF	few	TRBJ2-5	TRBV4-1
CSARGGGGQGYYNEQFF	few	TRBJ2-1	TRBV20-1
CASSLDGTITDTQYF	.	TRBJ2-3	TRBV5-1
CASTDRVGDYGYTF	.	TRBJ1-2	TRBV6-6